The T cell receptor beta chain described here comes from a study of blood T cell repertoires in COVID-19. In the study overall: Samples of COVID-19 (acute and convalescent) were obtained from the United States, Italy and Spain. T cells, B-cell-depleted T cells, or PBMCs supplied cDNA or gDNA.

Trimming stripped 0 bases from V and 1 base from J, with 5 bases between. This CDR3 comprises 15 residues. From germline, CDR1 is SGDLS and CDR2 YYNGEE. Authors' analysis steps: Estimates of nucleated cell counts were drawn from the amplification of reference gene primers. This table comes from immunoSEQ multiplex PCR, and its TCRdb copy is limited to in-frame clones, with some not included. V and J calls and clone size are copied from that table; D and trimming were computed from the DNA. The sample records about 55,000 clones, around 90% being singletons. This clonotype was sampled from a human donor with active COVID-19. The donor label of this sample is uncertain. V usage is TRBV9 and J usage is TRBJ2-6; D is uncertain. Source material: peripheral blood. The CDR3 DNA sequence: TGTGCCAGCAGCGTAGGTCAGTCTGGGGCCAACGTCCTGACTTTC. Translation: CASSVGQSGANVLTF. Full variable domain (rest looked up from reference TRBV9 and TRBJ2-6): DSGVTQTPKHLITATGQRVTLRCSPRSGDLSVYWYQQSLDQGLQFLIQYYNGEERAKGNILERFSAQQFPDLHSELNLSSLELGDSALYFCASSVGQSGANVLTFGAGSRLTVL.